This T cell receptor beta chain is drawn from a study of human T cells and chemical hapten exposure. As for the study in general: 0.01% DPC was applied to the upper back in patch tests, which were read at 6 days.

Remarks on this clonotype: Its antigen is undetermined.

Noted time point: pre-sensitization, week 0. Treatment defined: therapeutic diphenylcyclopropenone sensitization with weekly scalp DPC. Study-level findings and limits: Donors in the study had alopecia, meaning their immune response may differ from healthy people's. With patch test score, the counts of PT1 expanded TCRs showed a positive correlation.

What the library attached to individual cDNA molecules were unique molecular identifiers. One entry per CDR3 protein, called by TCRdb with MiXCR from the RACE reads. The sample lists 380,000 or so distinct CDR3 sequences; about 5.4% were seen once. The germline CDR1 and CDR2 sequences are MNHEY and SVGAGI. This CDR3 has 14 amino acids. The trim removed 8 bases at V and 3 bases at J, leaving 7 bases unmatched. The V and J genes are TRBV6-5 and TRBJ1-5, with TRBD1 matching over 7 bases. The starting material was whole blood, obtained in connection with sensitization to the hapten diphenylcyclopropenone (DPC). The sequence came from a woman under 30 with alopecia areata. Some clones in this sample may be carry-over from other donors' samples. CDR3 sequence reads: CASGLTGVNQPQHF. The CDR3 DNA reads TGTGCCAGCGGCTTAACAGGGGTCAATCAGCCCCAGCATTTT.